This is a list of T cell receptor beta chains from one sample in a study of blood T cell repertoires in COVID-19. TCRdb's table, derived via immunoSEQ multiplex PCR, lists solely in-frame clones and lacks some. The sample holds about 170,000 clones, about 83% seen once. The sample consisted of peripheral blood. All receptors come from an elderly woman with acute or convalescent COVID-19. Each CDR3 is given with its conserved first and last residue. Each record gives: V gene, D gene, clone size, CDR3 length, J gene, CDR3 protein, CDR3 DNA. The D gene is left open where the match is weak. A row's size may be missing; if present it is once, few, many or a size class.

>TRBV10-3|-|-|14|TRBJ1-5
CAISEFGGNQPQHF
TGTGCCATCAGTGAGTTCGGGGGCAATCAGCCCCAGCATTTT
>TRBV5-4|-|-|12|TRBJ2-5
CASSRQSETQYF
TGTGCCAGCAGTCGACAGTCGGAGACCCAGTACTTC
>TRBV19|TRBD1|-|14|TRBJ2-4
CASSNQGDKNIQYF
TGTGCCAGTAGTAATCAGGGGGACAAAAACATTCAGTACTTC
>TRBV11-2|TRBD1|-|13|TRBJ1-6
CASSSTEGAPLHF
TGTGCCAGCAGTTCGACGGAGGGGGCTCCCCTCCACTTT
>TRBV3-1/TRBV3-2|TRBD1|-|18|TRBJ1-4
CASSQDLMGTGGREKLFF
TGTGCCAGCAGCCAAGATCTTATGGGGACAGGGGGCCGTGAAAAACTGTTTTTT
>TRBV19|TRBD2|-|18|TRBJ2-3
CASSRVRGLAGDTDTQYF
TGTGCCAGTAGTAGGGTACGGGGACTAGCGGGAGACACAGATACGCAGTATTTT
>TRBV11-2|TRBD2|-|14|TRBJ2-7
CASSSIAGRYEQYF
TGTGCCAGCAGCTCTATAGCGGGGCGGTACGAGCAGTACTTC
>TRBV30|TRBD1|-|14|TRBJ2-3
CAWSVGGQIDTQYF
TGTGCCTGGAGTGTAGGGGGCCAAATAGATACGCAGTATTTT
>TRBV2|-|-|11|TRBJ2-7
CASRGGYEQYF
TGTGCCAGCAGGGGGGGCTACGAGCAGTACTTC
>TRBV5-4|-|-|13|TRBJ1-1
CASSFGRVTEAFF
TGTGCCAGCAGCTTCGGCAGGGTCACTGAAGCTTTCTTT
>TRBV18|-|-|15|TRBJ1-3
CASSPFRGNGNTIYF
TGTGCCAGCTCACCATTTCGGGGAAACGGAAACACCATATATTTT
>TRBV24-1|-|-|13|TRBJ2-1
CATSDSWESEQFF
TGTGCCACCAGTGATTCGTGGGAGTCCGAGCAGTTCTTC
>TRBV9|TRBD2|-|17|TRBJ2-2
CASSVGRLAGRTGELFF
TGTGCCAGCAGCGTAGGCCGGCTAGCGGGCCGCACCGGGGAGCTGTTTTTT
>TRBV7-2|TRBD2|-|17|TRBJ2-1
CASSSPGLAGARDEQFF
TGTGCCAGCAGCTCCCCGGGACTAGCGGGAGCGCGGGACGAGCAGTTCTTC
>TRBV18|-|-|16|TRBJ2-2
CASSPPGQGNTGELFF
TGTGCCAGCTCACCACCGGGTCAGGGGAACACCGGGGAGCTGTTTTTT
>TRBV29-1|-|once|11|TRBJ2-3
CSGGGLDTQYF
TGCAGCGGGGGGGGGCTTGATACGCAGTATTTT
>TRBV19|TRBD1|-|16|TRBJ2-3
CASSIGSGQGIDTQYF
TGTGCCAGTAGTATAGGATCGGGACAGGGCATAGATACGCAGTATTTT
>TRBV18|TRBD2|-|16|TRBJ2-3
CASSPVSGRATDTQYF
TGTGCCAGCTCACCAGTTAGCGGGAGGGCCACAGATACGCAGTATTTT
>TRBV4-2|-|-|12|TRBJ2-3
CASSRPTDTQYF
TGTGCCAGCAGCCGTCCTACAGATACGCAGTATTTT
>TRBV9|TRBD2|once|15|TRBJ2-1
CASSVATSGGDEQFF
TGTGCCAGCAGCGTAGCTACTAGCGGGGGGGATGAGCAGTTCTTC
>TRBV7-2|TRBD2|-|15|TRBJ2-7
CASSVSGGPSYEQYF
TGTGCCAGCAGCGTTAGCGGGGGGCCGTCCTACGAGCAGTACTTC
>TRBV7-9|-|-|15|TRBJ2-3
CASSTQTGQGDTQYF
TGTGCCAGCAGCACTCAGACTGGCCAGGGAGATACGCAGTATTTT
>TRBV19|TRBD1|-|14|TRBJ1-2
CASSSPDRAIGYTF
TGTGCCAGTAGTTCTCCGGACAGGGCTATCGGCTACACCTTC
>TRBV14|TRBD2|-|16|TRBJ2-1
CASSQETLAVYNEQFF
TGTGCCAGCAGCCAAGAAACACTAGCGGTATACAATGAGCAGTTCTTC